This T cell receptor beta chain derives from a study of T cell repertoires in cytomegalovirus infection. Findings and caveats of the study: HLA-C-restricted TCR beta clonotypes specific for CMV led the ex vivo response.

Each CDR3 protein gets one entry after TCRdb re-called the reads with MiXCR. The table shows about 180,000 distinct CDR3 sequences, with roughly 15% occurring only once. There are a few counts of this clonotype. Its antigen remains unknown. The CDR3 runs 15 residues. Germline lookup yields CDR1 SGHNT and CDR2 YYREEE (reference sequence). V was trimmed by 4 bases and J by 5 bases, leaving 18 bases between them. This receptor was obtained from a human donor in good health (CMV status not recorded). Some clones in this sample may be carry-over from other donors' samples. The chain recombines TRBV5-4 with TRBJ1-1; possibly TRBD1 for D (5 bases). The source material was CD8+ T cells from PBMCs. The CDR3 nucleotides are TGTGCCAGCAGCGTTGGATTGGGGGAGTTAACTGAAGCTTTCTTT. It encodes CASSVGLGELTEAFF. Full variable domain (outside the CDR3, taken from reference TRBV5-4 and TRBJ1-1): ETGVTQSPTHLIKTRGQQVTLRCSSQSGHNTVSWYQQALGQGPQFIFQYYREEENGRGNFPPRFSGLQFPNYSSELNVNALELDDSALYLCASSVGLGELTEAFFGQGTRLTVV.